Each of the 19 T cell receptor beta chains below was sequenced from the same sample in a study of blood T cell repertoires in COVID-19. Generated by immunoSEQ multiplex PCR, the TCRdb table keeps only in-frame clones and is missing some. The sample includes some 76,000 clones, approximately 87% seen only once; the top ten take roughly a sixth. Sequenced: peripheral blood. These receptors were collected from a man older than 75 in a cohort sampled during active COVID-19.

This chain connects TRBV5-5 to TRBJ1-1; TRBD1 is a possible D gene (5 bases). Per the germline V gene, CDR1 is SGHKS and CDR2 is YYEKEE (reference sequence). The CDR3 totals 15 residues. Deletions cut 0 bases from V and 11 bases from J, with 20 bases between. CDR3 bases: TGTGCCAGCAGCTTGGATTGGGACCGGGAGACGTACGCTTTCTTT. Translated, it gives CASSLDWDRETYAFF.

This rearrangement joins TRBV11-2 to TRBJ2-4; D is unresolved. The CDR3 loop spans 12 amino acids. Per the germline V gene, CDR1 is SGHAT and CDR2 is FQNNGV. V lost 1 base to trimming and J lost 6 bases, with 4 bases between them. CDR3 DNA sequence: TGTGCCAGCAGCTTAGTGCGAAACATTCAGTACTTC. Protein sequence: CASSLVRNIQYF.

This sequence joins TRBV15 and TRBJ2-5; 8 positions agree with TRBD1. Germline loops: CDR1 LNHNV, CDR2 YYDKDF (reference sequence). This CDR3 comprises 14 residues. V dropped 2 bases and J dropped 2; count of bases not matched to a gene: 1. CDR3: CATSRQGAQETQYF. DNA of the CDR3: TGTGCCACCAGCAGACAGGGGGCTCAAGAGACCCAGTACTTC.

This clone was recorded a few times. The chain has TRBV7-9 and TRBJ1-6, with 9 nucleotides matching TRBD1. Germline trimming cut 5 bases from V and 10 bases from J; bases unmatched to any gene: 9. In germline, CDR1 is SEHNR, CDR2 FQNEAQ (reference sequence). The CDR3 length is 15 residues. The CDR3 sequence is CASSRPGTGKSPLHF. CDR3 sequence (DNA): TGTGCCAGCAGCAGACCCGGGACAGGGAAGTCACCCCTCCACTTT.

The count of this clone is one. The chain links TRBV4-2 to TRBJ2-7; D gene unclear. CDR1 and CDR2 from the germline V gene are LGHNA and YNFKEQ. The CDR3 is 14 residues long. V gave up 0 bases and J gave up 0 bases, with 6 bases separating them. The CDR3, as DNA: TGTGCCAGCAGCCAAGAATGGGCCTCCTACGAGCAGTACTTC. Amino acid sequence: CASSQEWASYEQYF.

The J gene is TRBJ1-3, the V gene TRBV7-8, with D possibly being TRBD1 (5 bases). CDR1 and CDR2 from the germline V gene are SGHVS and FQNEAQ. The CDR3 runs 16 residues. Trimming stripped 2 bases from V and 4 bases from J, with 15 bases between. Written as DNA, the CDR3 is TGTGCCAGCAGCTTACGGTCGGCAGGGCCCGGAAACACCATATATTTT. It is translated as CASSLRSAGPGNTIYF.

The chain employs TRBV5-1 and TRBJ2-2; a possible D gene is TRBD2 (6 bases). The CDR3 contains 14 residues. From germline, CDR1 is SGHRS and CDR2 YFSETQ. V was pared by 2 bases and J by 4 bases, with 9 bases between. Here the CDR3 reads CASSFQGGTGELFF. The CDR3 coding sequence is TGCGCCAGCAGCTTTCAGGGAGGCACCGGGGAGCTGTTTTTT.

To note about this clone: The junction differs from germline at one of its ends, possibly a read error. The rearrangement joins TRBV12-5 to TRBJ1-6, with D maybe TRBD1 (5 bases). The CDR3 covers 15 residues. Germline lookup yields CDR1 LGHNT and CDR2 FRNRAP. The chain's CDR3 is CYGEQGVPYNSPLHF. CDR3 DNA: TGCTACGGAGAGCAAGGGGTACCCTATAATTCACCCCTCCACTTT.

This clone appeared a single time. CDR3 nucleotide sequence: TGTGCCAGCAGCTTGGGTGCAAGGGAGGCCACAGATACGCAGTATTTT. This sequence encodes CASSLGAREATDTQYF. J is TRBJ2-3 and V is TRBV5-6; the D gene is possibly TRBD2 (6 bases). Trimming took 0 bases from V and 2 from J, leaving 13 bases between them. CDR1 SGHDT and CDR2 YYEEEE come from the germline V gene. This CDR3 is built from 16 residues. The complete variable domain, with remaining parts taken from reference TRBV5-6 and TRBJ2-3, reads DAGVTQSPTHLIKTRGQQVTLRCSPKSGHDTVSWYQQALGQGPQFIFQYYEEEERQRGNFPDRFSGHQFPNYSSELNVNALLLGDSALYLCASSLGAREATDTQYFGPGTRLTVL.

J is TRBJ1-5 and V is TRBV28, with 7 nucleotides matching TRBD1. J was trimmed by 11 bases and V by 6 bases; bases with no gene match: 13. This CDR3 is built from 14 residues. Germline V gene sequence: CDR1 MDHEN, CDR2 SYDVKM. The CDR3 protein is CASSRQGAKRTQHF. The CDR3 DNA is TGTGCCAGCAGCAGACAGGGAGCGAAGAGGACCCAGCATTTT. The full variable domain, with the rest looked up from reference TRBV28 and TRBJ1-5, is DVKVTQSSRYLVKRTGEKVFLECVQDMDHENMFWYRQDPGLGLRLIYFSYDVKMKEKGDIPEGYSVSREKKERFSLILESASTNQTSMYLCASSRQGAKRTQHFGDGTRLSIL.

This clone was detected only a few times. This rearrangement joins TRBV18 to TRBJ2-5; 10 bases are a match to TRBD1. The CDR3 runs 17 residues. CDR1 is KGHSH, CDR2 LQKENI, per germline. J was trimmed by 3 bases and V by 3 bases; bases with no gene match: 10. The CDR3 loop is CASSPNLPGTGEETQYF. CDR3 nucleotide sequence: TGTGCCAGCTCACCGAACTTGCCCGGGACAGGGGAAGAGACCCAGTACTTC.

The rearrangement links TRBV18 to TRBJ1-6, with 7 bases matching TRBD1. CDR3 length: 17 amino acids. Losses at the gene ends were 2 bases for V and 4 bases for J; bases not matched to a gene: 8. The V gene's germline CDR1 is KGHSH and CDR2 LQKENI. CDR3 sequence: CASSPFARGEYNSPLHF. CDR3 bases: TGTGCCAGCTCACCATTCGCCAGGGGGGAGTATAATTCACCCCTCCACTTT. Complete variable domain (other parts from reference TRBV18 and TRBJ1-6): NAGVMQNPRHLVRRRGQEARLRCSPMKGHSHVYWYRQLPEEGLKFMVYLQKENIIDESGMPKERFSAEFPKEGPSILRIQQVVRGDSAAYFCASSPFARGEYNSPLHFGNGTRLTVT.

V and J are TRBV21-1 and TRBJ1-2; the table calls TRBD1, which could not be checked here. TRBV21-1 is shown as a pseudogene. The CDR3 spans 15 residues. The CDR3 DNA sequence: TGTGCCAGCAGCAAAGATTGGGGCACCAACTATGGCTACACCTTC. Amino acid sequence: CASSKDWGTNYGYTF.

The chain is built from TRBV27 and TRBJ1-5; 9 positions match TRBD1. CDR1 and CDR2 (germline): MNHEY, SMNVEV (reference sequence). The CDR3 has 15 residues. V lost 5 bases, J lost 4 bases, and 6 bases stayed unmatched. The CDR3 spells CASSIRQGGNQPQHF. The CDR3 nucleotides read TGTGCCAGCAGTATACGACAGGGGGGTAATCAGCCCCAGCATTTT.

In DNA form, the CDR3 reads TGCAGCGTTGAAGTGGGCACAGGGAACGAGCAGTACGTC. Its protein product is CSVEVGTGNEQYV. This chain links TRBV29-1 with TRBJ2-7; TRBD1 might be the D (6 bases). The V and J ends lost 1 base and 5 bases respectively, with 12 bases between them. Germline CDR1 reads SQVTM; CDR2 reads ANQGSEA. The length of the CDR3 is 13 residues.

This clone was seen more than once but under ten times. The V gene is TRBV4-1, the J gene TRBJ1-6; 10 nucleotides match TRBD1. Germline CDR1 MGHRA, CDR2 YSYEKL. The CDR3 length is 16 residues. J gave up 9 bases and V 0 bases, and 5 bases lay outside the gene matches. CDR3 protein: CASSQDAGTGVSPLHF. Here the CDR3 DNA reads TGCGCCAGCAGCCAAGATGCCGGGACAGGGGTTTCACCCCTCCACTTT.

V usage is TRBV18 and J usage is TRBJ2-7; TRBD1 is a possible D gene (6 bases). Trimming took 9 bases from V and 4 from J, leaving 19 bases between them. CDR3 length equals 14 residues. Per germline, CDR1 KGHSH and CDR2 LQKENI. CDR3 protein: CASSSQGLGYEQYF. For the CDR3, the DNA is TGTGCCAGTTCCTCCCAGGGGCTCGGGTACGAGCAGTACTTC.

The rearrangement joins TRBV28 to TRBJ2-3; 8 nucleotides line up with TRBD2. The CDR3 loop spans 16 amino acids. Germline V CDR1 and CDR2: MDHEN, SYDVKM. V lost 4 bases, J lost 2 bases, and 8 bases stayed unmatched. This chain's CDR3 is CASSSPALADTDTQYF. Here the CDR3 DNA reads TGTGCCAGCAGTTCTCCGGCACTAGCGGACACAGATACGCAGTATTTT.

This clone appeared a single time. The rearrangement uses TRBV6-1 and TRBJ1-5, with TRBD1 as a possible D gene (6 bases). The ends were cut back, 6 bases at V and 2 bases at J, with 14 bases in the middle. The CDR3 is 15 amino acids. Per germline, CDR1 MNHNS and CDR2 SASEGT. The CDR3 DNA reads TGTGCCAGCAGACCGCCGGGGGGCGGCAATCAGCCCCAGCATTTT. Protein: CASRPPGGGNQPQHF.